These T cell receptor beta chains were read from a single sample in a study of shared clonotypes between healthy human individuals. Sequencing was performed with immunoSEQ multiplex PCR; in TCRdb, only in-frame clones are kept and a portion is missing. This table has about 1 million clones, roughly 80% appearing once. Sequenced sample: memory CD4+ T cells sorted from blood. These receptors came from a man younger than 35 in good health. Each CDR3 is given with its conserved first and last residue. A D gene is named only where the DNA matches it firmly.

CDR3aa | CDR3nt | j_gene | d_gene | v_gene
CASSLARLAGGSYEQYF | TGTGCCAGCAGCTTAGCAAGACTAGCGGGAGGCTCCTACGAGCAGTACTTC | TRBJ2-7 | TRBD2 | TRBV7-2
CASSDVPSGTQYF | TGTGCCAGCAGTGATGTGCCGTCTGGGACCCAGTACTTC | TRBJ2-5 | . | TRBV2
CASSLPSIETQYF | TGTGCCAGCAGCTTACCTAGTATCGAGACCCAGTACTTC | TRBJ2-5 | . | TRBV5-4
CASSRTSGEVSVF | TGTGCCAGCAGTAGGACTAGCGGGGAGGTCTCAGTCTTC | TRBJ2-1 | TRBD2 | TRBV2
CASKIGWGTDTQYF | TGTGCCAGCAAGATAGGGTGGGGCACAGATACGCAGTATTTT | TRBJ2-3 | . | TRBV6-5
CASSSLTSGRIYEQFF | TGCGCCAGCAGCTCTTTGACTAGCGGGAGGATCTATGAGCAGTTCTTC | TRBJ2-1 | TRBD2 | TRBV5-1
CASSRDRAYEQYF | TGCGCCAGCAGCCGGGACAGGGCCTACGAGCAGTACTTC | TRBJ2-7 | TRBD1 | TRBV5-1
CASSERRGCTEAFF | TGTGCCAGCAGTGAGAGAAGGGGGTGCACTGAAGCTTTCTTT | TRBJ1-1 | . | TRBV2
CASSDTGGLNEQFF | TGTGCCAGCAGTGACACAGGGGGCCTCAATGAGCAGTTCTTC | TRBJ2-1 | TRBD1 | TRBV25-1
CASSIQNYGYTF | TGTGCCAGTAGTATACAGAACTATGGCTACACCTTC | TRBJ1-2 | . | TRBV19
CASTYNGVLAGNTIYF | TGTGCCAGCACCTACAATGGGGTCTTGGCTGGAAACACCATATATTTT | TRBJ1-3 | . | TRBV6-6